Listed below are T cell receptor beta chains from one sample, sequenced in a study of T-cell reconstitution after alpha-beta-depleted transplantation in children. TCRdb used MiXCR to reprocess the PCR reads, holding one entry per CDR3 protein. Found here are 250,000 to 400,000 distinct CDR3 sequences, over 20% of them singletons; the top ten hold about a tenth. This specimen was PBMCs, mostly from graft donor cells, taken 180 days after TCRalphabeta/CD19-depleted stem cell transplant. The receptors were sampled from a male patient under 18 who had a stem cell transplant for acute lymphoblastic leukemia, so the T cells may come from the graft donor. Each CDR3 is given with its conserved first and last residue. A D gene is named only where the DNA matches it firmly. Only part of the rows carry a size: once, few, many, or a class if the clone is expanded.

v_gene	d_gene	j_gene	len	abundance	CDR3nt	CDR3aa
TRBV20-1	NA	TRBJ1-1	17	few	TGCAGTGCTAGAAGGTGGATGATGGGGGGGGTAAACACTGAAGCTTTCTTT	CSARRWMMGGVNTEAFF
TRBV5-6	NA	TRBJ2-1	15	NA	TGTGCCAGCAGCTTGGTTTTAGCGGCCCACAATGAGCAGTTCTTC	CASSLVLAAHNEQFF
TRBV20-1	NA	TRBJ1-5	14	NA	TGCAGTGCTGTGCAGGGATGGAGCAATCAGCCCCAGCATTTT	CSAVQGWSNQPQHF
TRBV2	NA	TRBJ2-5	12	NA	TGTGCCAGCAGGACTAGTACGGAGACCCAGTACTTC	CASRTSTETQYF
TRBV20-1	TRBD2	TRBJ2-3	14	NA	TGCAGTGCTAGGGGACTAGCGGTCCGGGATACGCAGTATTTT	CSARGLAVRDTQYF
TRBV20-1	NA	TRBJ2-2	13	few	TGCAGTGCTTTTCAAGGAAACACCGGGGAGCTGTTTTTT	CSAFQGNTGELFF
TRBV25-1	NA	TRBJ2-2	14	few	TGTGCCAGCAGTGAATGGGGGAACACCGGGGAGCTGTTTTTT	CASSEWGNTGELFF
TRBV15	NA	TRBJ2-7	14	few	TGTGCCACCAGCAGAGAAGGGGCGGGCCTAGAGCAGTACTTC	CATSREGAGLEQYF
TRBV6-5	TRBD2	TRBJ2-3	18	NA	TGTGCCAGCAGTTACAAAGGGTGGGCTAGCGGACACACAGATACGCAGTATTTT	CASSYKGWASGHTDTQYF
TRBV29-1	NA	TRBJ2-7	11	NA	TGCAGCGTTCGGACAGTCTACGAGCAGTACTTC	CSVRTVYEQYF
TRBV7-8	NA	TRBJ2-1	14	NA	TGTGCCAGCAGCTTAGCGGGAACGGGCAATGAGCAGTTCTTC	CASSLAGTGNEQFF
TRBV4-1	NA	TRBJ2-3	13	NA	TGCGCCAGCAGCCAAATTGGACAGATAACGCAGTATTTT	CASSQIGQITQYF
TRBV10-3	NA	TRBJ1-5	13	NA	TGTGCCATCAGTGAGGTCCCCTCAGCGCCCCAGCATTTT	CAISEVPSAPQHF
TRBV5-1	TRBD1	TRBJ2-5	14	NA	TGCGCCAGCAGCTTACAGGGGGCCTGGGAGACCCAGTACTTC	CASSLQGAWETQYF
TRBV4-1	TRBD1	TRBJ2-7	15	NA	TGCGCCAGCAGCCAAGATAGGACAGGGGCGTACGAGCAGTACTTC	CASSQDRTGAYEQYF
TRBV7-8	TRBD1	TRBJ1-2	16	NA	TGTGCCAGCAACAGGGGGCTTGCGGGATACGGCTATGGCTACACCTTC	CASNRGLAGYGYGYTF
TRBV10-3	NA	TRBJ2-7	14	few	TGTGCCATCAGCCGGCTGGGGGCTGGAGCCGAGCAGTACTTC	CAISRLGAGAEQYF
TRBV2	TRBD1	TRBJ2-5	16	NA	TGTGCCAGCAGTGAGGGGACAGGGGTCGGTTGGGAGACCCAGTACTTC	CASSEGTGVGWETQYF
TRBV7-8	TRBD2	TRBJ2-1	16	NA	TGTGCCAGCAGCTTAGGGCGGCTAGCGGGGTACAATGAGCAGTTCTTC	CASSLGRLAGYNEQFF
TRBV7-3	TRBD2	TRBJ2-3	18	NA	TGTGCCAGCAGCCTACACGTTTGGGGGGGTCCCCCCCTGGATACGCAGTATTTT	CASSLHVWGGPPLDTQYF
TRBV18	NA	TRBJ2-1	14	few	TGTGCCAGCACCAGCGGTGGTCCGGTCAATGAGCAGTTCTTC	CASTSGGPVNEQFF
TRBV5-5	NA	TRBJ1-5	14	few	TGTGCCAGCAGCTTGGGTCAGGGGCCCCAGCCCCAGCATTTT	CASSLGQGPQPQHF
TRBV9	NA	TRBJ2-5	14	few	TGTGCCAGCAGCGCCGACAGAGGAGAAGAGACCCAGTACTTC	CASSADRGEETQYF
TRBV7-6	TRBD2	TRBJ2-1	16	NA	TGTGCCAGCAGCCCGACTAGCGGGATTGGCTACAATGAGCAGTTCTTC	CASSPTSGIGYNEQFF
TRBV6-6	NA	TRBJ2-7	12	many	TGTGCCAGCAGTTACTCGCATTACGAGCAGTACTTC	CASSYSHYEQYF
TRBV2	NA	TRBJ2-7	15	NA	TGTGCCAGCAGGGTCCCGGGACCGATCAACTACGAGCAGTACTTC	CASRVPGPINYEQYF
TRBV7-9	NA	TRBJ2-6	16	NA	TGTGCCAGCAGCGTTAGGAAGGGGAGTGGGTCCAACGTCCTGACTTTC	CASSVRKGSGSNVLTF
TRBV5-1	TRBD2	TRBJ2-1	14	NA	TGCGCCAGCAGCTCTTGGACTAGCAGGAATGAGCAGTTCTTC	CASSSWTSRNEQFF
TRBV27	NA	TRBJ2-5	13	few	TGTGCCAGCAGTTGGGCAGCCCAAGAGACCCAGTACTTC	CASSWAAQETQYF
TRBV12-3/TRBV12-4	NA	TRBJ1-1	17	few	TGTGCCAGCAGTTCCCGGGACCTCCCAAAGGGATACACTGAAGCTTTCTTT	CASSSRDLPKGYTEAFF
TRBV5-5	NA	TRBJ2-2	15	NA	TGTGCCAGCAGCTTGGAGTGGACAGCTACCGGGGAGCTGTTTTTT	CASSLEWTATGELFF
TRBV5-1	NA	TRBJ2-5	14	NA	TGCGCCAGCAGCTTGGTGGGGGTAAAAGAGACCCAGTACTTC	CASSLVGVKETQYF
TRBV14	NA	TRBJ2-3	16	NA	TGTGCCAGCAGCCAAGATCGGTCTAGGTCGACAGATACGCAGTATTTT	CASSQDRSRSTDTQYF
TRBV7-9	TRBD1	TRBJ2-7	15	NA	TGTGCCAGCAGCTCACGGGACAGGGGACCCTACGAGCAGTACTTC	CASSSRDRGPYEQYF
TRBV27	TRBD1	TRBJ2-1	15	few	TGTGCCAGCAGCCTAGGGACAGGGGTTTACAATGAGCAGTTCTTC	CASSLGTGVYNEQFF
TRBV7-9	TRBD1	TRBJ2-1	16	NA	TGTGCCAGCAGCTTGAGATGGGGACAGGGGAACAATGAGCAGTTCTTC	CASSLRWGQGNNEQFF
TRBV4-2	NA	TRBJ1-6	15	NA	TGTGCCAGCAGCCAAGACCGGATGCCTAATTCACCCCTCCACTTT	CASSQDRMPNSPLHF
TRBV7-2	NA	TRBJ2-1	16	NA	TGTGCCAGCAGCTTAGGGGCGCGGGTCAGCTACAATGAGCAGTTCTTC	CASSLGARVSYNEQFF
TRBV2	NA	TRBJ1-2	11	few	TGTGCCAGCAGAATCGGTGATGGCTACACCTTC	CASRIGDGYTF
TRBV4-1	NA	TRBJ1-5	14	once	TGCGCCAGCAGCCAAGATGACGGAAATCAGCCCCAGCATTTT	CASSQDDGNQPQHF
TRBV27	TRBD2	TRBJ2-1	15	NA	TGTGCCAGCATGCCTCTAGCGGGAGTTTACAATGAGCAGTTCTTC	CASMPLAGVYNEQFF
TRBV4-1	NA	TRBJ2-3	14	few	TGCGCCAGCAGCCAAGATCAGGGGTTGGATACGCAGTATTTT	CASSQDQGLDTQYF
TRBV20-1	TRBD1	TRBJ1-5	13	few	TGCAGCGCCGGACAGGGGGGCAATCAGCCCCAGCATTTT	CSAGQGGNQPQHF
TRBV15	NA	TRBJ1-4	14	NA	TGTGCCACCAGCGTCGACAGTCTAATCGAAAAACTGTTTTTT	CATSVDSLIEKLFF
TRBV10-2	TRBD1	TRBJ1-1	16	NA	TGCGCCAGCAGCACATGGGAGGCAGGGGGCAACACTGAAGCTTTCTTT	CASSTWEAGGNTEAFF
TRBV7-2	NA	TRBJ2-2	14	NA	TGTGCCAGCAGCTTAGCAGGGAGCACCGGGGAGCTGTTTTTT	CASSLAGSTGELFF
TRBV3-1	NA	TRBJ2-1	17	NA	TGTGCCAGCAGCAAAAGGGTAAGCTCGATTAGCAAAAATGAGCAGTTCTTC	CASSKRVSSISKNEQFF
TRBV5-1	NA	TRBJ2-7	14	few	TGCGCCAGCAGCTTGGTACAGGGCCGCTACGAGCAGTACTTC	CASSLVQGRYEQYF
TRBV5-1	TRBD1	TRBJ1-1	15	few	TGCGCCAGCAGCATCGGACAGGGGGCGGAGACTGAAGCTTTCTTT	CASSIGQGAETEAFF
TRBV3-1	TRBD2	TRBJ2-7	14	few	TGTGCCAGCAGCCGCGGGAGGGCCACCTACGAGCAGTACTTC	CASSRGRATYEQYF
TRBV10-3	TRBD1	TRBJ2-1	15	NA	TGTGCCATCAGTCACAGGGGGCTGGACTACAATGAGCAGTTCTTC	CAISHRGLDYNEQFF
TRBV7-9	NA	TRBJ2-3	14	few	TGTGCCAGCAGTCAGGGACGGCACACAGATACGCAGTATTTT	CASSQGRHTDTQYF
TRBV4-1	NA	TRBJ2-5	14	few	TGCGCCAGCAGCCCCCGACAGGGAGGAGAGACCCAGTACTTC	CASSPRQGGETQYF
TRBV7-8	NA	TRBJ2-1	15	few	TGTGCCAGCAGCGCAGGACAGAACCTCCTCAATGAGCAGTTCTTC	CASSAGQNLLNEQFF
TRBV12-3/TRBV12-4	TRBD2	TRBJ2-1	15	few	TGTGCCAGCAGTTTCCTAGCGGGAGGCCTTTGGGAGCAGTTCTTC	CASSFLAGGLWEQFF
TRBV9	NA	TRBJ2-1	15	NA	TGTGCCAGCAGCGGCACGGGCCTACCGTACAATGAGCAGTTCTTC	CASSGTGLPYNEQFF
TRBV3-1	TRBD2	TRBJ2-5	15	NA	TGTGCCAGCAGCCATCTCGGGGGGATCCAAGAGACCCAGTACTTC	CASSHLGGIQETQYF
TRBV12-3/TRBV12-4	TRBD2	TRBJ2-3	16	NA	TGTGCCAGCAGCCGCAGTGGAGCGGGAGTCAGGCATACGCAGTATTTT	CASSRSGAGVRHTQYF
TRBV28	NA	TRBJ1-2	15	few	TGTGCCAGCAGTTTAAAGGGGCAGTATAACTATGGCTACACCTTC	CASSLKGQYNYGYTF
TRBV4-1	TRBD1	TRBJ1-6	15	many	TGCGCCAGCAGCCACCTCAGGGGGCTTAATTCACCCCTCCACTTT	CASSHLRGLNSPLHF